This T cell receptor (beta chain) came from a study of T-cell reconstitution after alpha-beta-depleted transplantation in children. General observations from the study: One year post-transplant, T-cell counts and diversity were largely derived from T cells produced anew.

The ends were cut back, 3 bases at V and 4 bases at J, with 9 bases in the middle. This CDR3 region has 14 residues. The germline gives CDR1 WSHSY, CDR2 SAAADI. This clonotype was picked up many times. Its specificity is unknown. The TCRbeta library incorporated unique molecular identifiers. TCRdb redid the calling of the PCR reads with MiXCR, one entry per CDR3 protein. The data contain around 200,000 distinct CDR3 sequences, roughly 8.1% of them seen just once; the ten biggest clones take up approximately 40%. The rearrangement uses TRBV10-2 and TRBJ1-4; D unresolved. The source was PBMCs, mostly from graft donor cells, collected 360 days after TCRalphabeta/CD19-depleted stem cell transplant. The source is a male patient between 2 and 10 years old who had a stem cell transplant for acute myeloid leukemia, so the T cells may come from the graft donor. In DNA, the CDR3 is TGCGCCAGCAGTGATCCGGGCGGTAATGAAAAACTGTTTTTT. This translates into CASSDPGGNEKLFF.